Presented here are 23 T cell receptor beta chains from one specimen sequenced in a study of blood T cell repertoires in COVID-19. The table came from immunoSEQ multiplex PCR; TCRdb's copy has only in-frame clones and leaves some out. The table includes roughly 49,000 clones, about 82% detected once. The sample consisted of peripheral blood. All receptors come from an elderly man with active COVID-19.

The chain combines TRBV18 with TRBJ2-2; no clear D gene. Germline values: CDR1 KGHSH, CDR2 LQKENI. The V and J ends lost 6 bases and 0 bases respectively, with 14 bases between them. There are 16 residues in the CDR3. The chain's CDR3 is CASSLEMVANTGELFF. The CDR3 region has the DNA TGTGCCAGCTCCCTTGAGATGGTAGCGAACACCGGGGAGCTGTTTTTT.

The rearrangement uses TRBV28 and TRBJ2-7; 8 bases map to TRBD1. V was clipped by 6 bases and J by 0 bases; unmatched bases: 4. Germline CDR1 and CDR2: MDHEN and SYDVKM. The CDR3 loop spans 14 amino acids. This CDR3 is CASRGTGSSYEQYF. As DNA, the CDR3 is TGTGCCAGCAGAGGGACAGGAAGCTCCTACGAGCAGTACTTC. The entire variable domain, with the rest obtained from reference TRBV28 and TRBJ2-7, is as follows: DVKVTQSSRYLVKRTGEKVFLECVQDMDHENMFWYRQDPGLGLRLIYFSYDVKMKEKGDIPEGYSVSREKKERFSLILESASTNQTSMYLCASRGTGSSYEQYFGPGTRLTVT.

The CDR3 sequence: CASSLAGLYEQYF. The DNA of the CDR3 is TGTGCCAGCAGCTTGGCAGGGTTGTACGAGCAGTACTTC. This sequence joins TRBV5-4 and TRBJ2-7; maybe TRBD1 (5 bases). Germline CDR1 SGHNT, CDR2 YYREEE (reference sequence). Trimming removed 0 bases from V and 4 bases from J, with 8 bases in between. This CDR3 has 13 residues.

The J gene is TRBJ2-1, the V gene TRBV15, with D unresolved. This CDR3 contains 13 residues. The V gene lost 0 bases and the J gene lost 8 bases, with 8 bases spanning the gap. Germline CDR1 reads LNHNV; CDR2 reads YYDKDF (reference sequence). The CDR3 DNA is TGTGCCACCAGCAGAGAGAGAGCTGATGAGCAGTTCTTC. As protein: CATSRERADEQFF.

The chain links TRBV9 to TRBJ2-1, with TRBD1 matching over 8 bases. V gave up 4 bases and J gave up 8 bases; unmatched junction bases: 11. The CDR3 sequence is 15 residues long. Germline values: CDR1 SGDLS, CDR2 YYNGEE. The CDR3 DNA follows: TGTGCCAGCAGCCCCACCTCACAGGGGGGCGATGAGCAGTTCTTC. It encodes CASSPTSQGGDEQFF.

The V and J genes are TRBV6-1 and TRBJ1-4; D unclear. V lost 1 base and J 7 bases, leaving 7 bases between the germline ends. CDR1 and CDR2 (germline): MNHNS, SASEGT. This CDR3 spans 13 amino acids. The CDR3 is CASSEVVTEKLFF. CDR3 in DNA: TGTGCCAGCAGTGAAGTAGTCACTGAAAAACTGTTTTTT.

This clone appeared once. V is TRBV2 and J is TRBJ1-2; TRBD1 matches 7 bases. There are 15 residues in the CDR3. Germline V gene data show CDR1 as SNHLY and CDR2 as FYNNEI. V trimming: 6 bases; J trimming: 0 bases; junction bases outside the gene matches: 7. CDR3 nucleotides: TGTGCCAGCAGCTGGGACAGAGTCGCTAACTATGGCTACACCTTC. It translates to CASSWDRVANYGYTF.

This chain connects TRBV9 to TRBJ2-7; 8 nucleotides agree with TRBD1. CDR3 length equals 16 residues. The germline V gene encodes CDR1 SGDLS and CDR2 YYNGEE. Germline trimming cut 4 bases from V and 5 bases from J; bases unmatched to any gene: 14. CDR3 in amino acids: CASSTTRGTGIDEQYF. The CDR3 DNA is TGTGCCAGCAGCACTACCCGAGGGACAGGAATCGACGAGCAGTACTTC.

The chain employs TRBV7-8 and TRBJ1-6; D is undetermined. This CDR3 contains 15 residues. CDR1 and CDR2 from the germline V gene are SGHVS and FQNEAQ. Deletions cut 5 bases from V and 10 bases from J, with 18 bases between. Written as DNA, the CDR3 is TGTGCCAGCAGCACCCAGGACTTTTTCGGCTCACCCCTCCACTTT. This codes for CASSTQDFFGSPLHF. The full variable domain, its missing parts supplied by reference TRBV7-8 and TRBJ1-6, is GAGVSQSPRYKVAKRGQDVALRCDPISGHVSLFWYQQALGQGPEFLTYFQNEAQLDKSGLPSDRFFAERPEGSVSTLKIQRTQQEDSAVYLCASSTQDFFGSPLHFGNGTRLTVT.

The chain has TRBV6-1 and TRBJ1-2, with D tentatively TRBD1 (5 bases). V was cut by 0 bases and J by 4 bases, with 6 bases left in between. Germline CDR1 reads MNHNS; CDR2 reads SASEGT. The CDR3 runs 13 residues. CDR3 DNA: TGTGCCAGCAGTGAAGCAGGGGTCTATGGCTACACCTTC. This gives the protein CASSEAGVYGYTF.

The rearrangement links TRBV21-1 to TRBJ1-1; the table's D call, TRBD1, has no DNA check behind it. TRBV21-1 is annotated as a pseudogene. The CDR3 has 19 amino acids. CDR3 region: CASSKGIHREWVRNTEAFF. The CDR3 nucleotides are TGTGCCAGCAGCAAAGGGATACACAGGGAATGGGTTCGGAACACTGAAGCTTTCTTT.

CDR3 nucleotides: TGTGCCAGCAGTTCCCTTGGGCAGGGGCTATTTGGGACCCAGTACTTC. Its protein is CASSSLGQGLFGTQYF. V is TRBV28 and J is TRBJ2-5, with a tentative D call TRBD1 (6 bases). The germline V gene encodes CDR1 MDHEN and CDR2 SYDVKM. This CDR3 spans 16 amino acids. V lost 4 bases and J lost 7, with 22 bases in between.

The genes are TRBV10-3 and TRBJ1-5; D unclear. Germline CDR1 and CDR2: ENHRY and SYGVKD. This CDR3 spans 12 amino acids. V lost 3 bases, J lost 3 bases, and 3 bases lay in between. The CDR3 protein is CAISDNNQPQHF. DNA for the CDR3: TGTGCCATCAGTGATAACAATCAGCCCCAGCATTTT.

This chain uses TRBV5-1 with TRBJ2-1; no firm D call. The CDR3 extends over 14 amino acids. CDR1 and CDR2 (germline): SGHRS, YFSETQ. The V end lost 4 bases, the J end lost 6 bases, and 14 bases lay between the germline ends. The CDR3 DNA reads as TGCGCCAGCAGCCCGCCCTACTCTACCAATGAGCAGTTCTTC. Protein sequence: CASSPPYSTNEQFF.

This chain links TRBV2 with TRBJ1-2; no definite D call. The CDR3 has 11 amino acids. With 8 bases removed from V and 6 bases from J, the gap between germline ends came to 10 bases. Looked up from germline, CDR1 is SNHLY and CDR2 is FYNNEI. In DNA form, the CDR3 reads TGTGCCAGCGTGGAGGGCGATGGCTACACCTTC. Amino acids: CASVEGDGYTF.

This clone was seen a handful of times. The V gene is TRBV3-1 (or the pseudogene TRBV3-2), the J gene TRBJ2-1; TRBD2 matches 9 bases. Germline V gene sequence: CDR1 LGHDT, CDR2 YNNKEL (reference sequence). The CDR3 loop spans 18 amino acids. V lost 0 bases, J lost 1 base, and 7 bases stayed unmatched. The chain's CDR3 is CASSQEVLAGISYNEQFF. The CDR3 DNA reads TGTGCCAGCAGCCAAGAGGTCCTAGCGGGAATTTCCTACAATGAGCAGTTCTTC.

CDR3 DNA: TGTGCCAGCAAGATAGGAGAAGGACAGGGGACCGGGGAGCTGTTTTTT. Residues: CASKIGEGQGTGELFF. The J gene is TRBJ2-2, the V gene TRBV25-1, with 9 bases lining up with TRBD1. Germline lookup yields CDR1 MGHDK and CDR2 SYGVNS. With V trimmed by 7 bases and J by 5 bases, 11 bases remained unmatched. This CDR3 is 16 amino acids long.

The J gene is TRBJ1-4, the V gene TRBV18, with TRBD1 identical over 8 bases. Germline-derived CDR1 and CDR2 are KGHSH and LQKENI. The CDR3 is 14 residues long. Trimming removed 4 bases from V and 2 bases from J; junction bases left unmatched: 0. CDR3 amino acids: CASSHRGTNEKLFF. CDR3 coding DNA: TGTGCCAGCTCACACAGGGGGACTAATGAAAAACTGTTTTTT.

The J gene is TRBJ2-3, the V gene TRBV11-2; 7 positions agree with TRBD2. The V segment lost 2 bases and the J segment 6 bases; nucleotides outside the gene matches: 11. This CDR3 has 16 residues. Looked up from germline, CDR1 is SGHAT and CDR2 is FQNNGV. As DNA, the CDR3 is TGTGCCAGCAGCTTAAACCCAGCGGGGAACGTGGATACGCAGTATTTT. Its translation is CASSLNPAGNVDTQYF.

The gene calls are TRBV2 and TRBJ2-5; 7 bases map to TRBD1. The CDR3 has 15 amino acids. V gave up 5 bases and J gave up 5 bases; unmatched junction bases: 11. In germline, CDR1 is SNHLY, CDR2 FYNNEI. The chain's CDR3 is CASSLEAATGETQYF. The CDR3 DNA reads as TGTGCCAGCAGTTTGGAAGCGGCGACAGGGGAGACCCAGTACTTC.

The sample holds one count of this clone. V and J are TRBV12-3 or TRBV12-4 and TRBJ2-1; 7 nucleotides agree with TRBD1. The CDR3 loop spans 13 amino acids. The J segment lost 10 bases and the V segment lost 3 bases, leaving 6 bases of the junction unmatched. CDR3 coding DNA: TGTGCCAGCAGTTTTAAGGGGGCAGGGGAGCAGTTCTTC. Translating it yields CASSFKGAGEQFF.

The rearrangement joins TRBV5-1 to TRBJ2-5; D not certain. Germline V gene sequence: CDR1 SGHRS, CDR2 YFSETQ. Trimming took 5 bases from V and 2 from J, leaving 10 bases between them. The CDR3 extends over 13 amino acids. The CDR3 is CASRHPGQETQYF. CDR3 bases: TGCGCCAGCAGGCACCCCGGGCAAGAGACCCAGTACTTC.

The chain employs TRBV27 and TRBJ2-1; perhaps TRBD1 as D (6 bases). This CDR3 has 14 amino acids. Trimming pared 10 bases from V and 6 bases from J, leaving 19 bases between. Per the germline V gene, CDR1 is MNHEY and CDR2 is SMNVEV (reference sequence). The CDR3: CAIKHRVTSNEQFF. As DNA, the CDR3 is TGTGCCATCAAACACAGGGTAACGAGCAATGAGCAGTTCTTC.